This entry lists 28 T cell receptor beta chains sequenced from one sample in a study of blood T cell repertoires in COVID-19 (dated by TCRdb to 2020 to 2021). The library relied on the immunoSEQ multiplex PCR assay. TCRdb retrieved this table from immuneACCESS and kept in-frame rearrangements only. Not all clones are present; in checked studies, unresolved V genes account for under half, and no reason is known for the remainder. Across this sample there are 150,000 to 200,000 clones, with 86% seen only once. Approximately 10% of the sample belongs to the ten largest clones. Sequenced material: peripheral blood. Receptors were obtained from a woman aged 55-69 years with COVID-19, enrolled during active disease.

The rearrangement links TRBV30 to TRBJ2-1, with TRBD2 matching over 9 bases. There are 14 residues in the CDR3. Germline trimming cut 0 bases from V and 5 bases from J; bases unmatched to any gene: 2. Germline lookup yields CDR1 GTSNPN and CDR2 SVGIG (reference sequence). The CDR3: CAWSVRLADNEQFF. The DNA for the CDR3 is TGTGCCTGGAGTGTGAGACTAGCGGACAATGAGCAGTTCTTC.

This clone has just a few counts. J is TRBJ1-1 and V is TRBV10-3; D unclear. This CDR3 has 15 residues. V was clipped by 7 bases and J by 1 base, with 16 bases between them. The germline CDR1 and CDR2 sequences are ENHRY and SYGVKD. In DNA, the CDR3 is TGTGCCATCACCCCCAGTGCGGTGCGGAACACTGAAGCTTTCTTT. Its translation: CAITPSAVRNTEAFF.

The J gene is TRBJ1-5, the V gene TRBV12-5; TRBD1 aligns across 8 bases. V lost 5 bases and J lost 2; bases outside the gene matches: 8. Germline V gives CDR1 LGHNT, CDR2 FRNRAP. The CDR3 is made up of 16 amino acids. The chain's CDR3 is CASGAGQGNGNQPQHF. CDR3 bases: TGTGCTAGTGGTGCCGGACAGGGTAATGGCAATCAGCCCCAGCATTTT.

J is TRBJ2-7 and V is TRBV2; D gene ambiguous. The germline V gene encodes CDR1 SNHLY and CDR2 FYNNEI. The V and J ends lost 3 bases and 3 bases respectively, with 18 bases between them. The CDR3 has 16 amino acids. The CDR3 DNA reads TGTGCCAGCAGTGATCCCCCCCCTGATACGGGCTACGAGCAGTACTTC. The encoded protein is CASSDPPPDTGYEQYF.

The chain recombines TRBV7-9 with TRBJ2-5, with TRBD2 as a possible D gene (6 bases). Trimming removed 4 bases from V and 3 bases from J, with 15 bases in between. The CDR3 is made up of 15 amino acids. The germline V gene has CDR1 SEHNR and CDR2 FQNEAQ (reference sequence). The CDR3 here is CASSSLGGPKETQYF. The DNA of the CDR3 is TGTGCCAGCAGCTCACTCGGAGGGCCTAAAGAGACCCAGTACTTC.

The chain links TRBV5-1 to TRBJ2-7, with D possibly being TRBD2 (5 bases). The germline CDR1 and CDR2 sequences are SGHRS and YFSETQ. Trimming left V 2 bases short and J 7 bases short, with 19 bases between. The CDR3 runs to 15 residues. The CDR3 region is CASSFYRESPREQYF. CDR3 sequence (DNA): TGCGCCAGCAGCTTCTATAGGGAGTCCCCTCGAGAGCAGTACTTC. Drawing the rest from reference TRBV5-1 and TRBJ2-7, the complete variable domain is KAGVTQTPRYLIKTRGQQVTLSCSPISGHRSVSWYQQTPGQGLQFLFEYFSETQRNKGNFPGRFSGRQFSNSRSEMNVSTLELGDSALYLCASSFYRESPREQYFGPGTRLTVT.

This clone came up once. The rearrangement links TRBV4-3 to TRBJ1-4, with a tentative D call TRBD1 (5 bases). The CDR3 runs to 16 residues. V was cut by 0 bases and J by 8 bases, with 16 bases left in between. The germline CDR1 and CDR2 sequences are LGHNA and YSLEER. For the CDR3, the DNA is TGCGCCAGCAGCCAAGATGGCGGGGGAGGAGGCGAAAAACTGTTTTTT. Its protein is CASSQDGGGGGEKLFF.

This clone is medium-sized within its sample. The chain has TRBV3-1 (or the pseudogene TRBV3-2) and TRBJ1-6; TRBD1 agrees at 9 bases. CDR1 and CDR2 from the germline V gene are LGHDT and YNNKEL (reference sequence). The ends lost 5 bases at V and 7 bases at J; junction bases unmatched: 3. CDR3 length: 14 amino acids. The CDR3 DNA sequence: TGTGCCAGCAGCGCCGGGACAGGGAATTCACCCCTCCACTTT. It encodes CASSAGTGNSPLHF.

The rearrangement joins TRBV5-1 to TRBJ2-7, with 8 bases aligning to TRBD1. J gave up 2 bases and V 4 bases, and 5 bases lay outside the gene matches. This CDR3 spans 14 amino acids. The germline V gene encodes CDR1 SGHRS and CDR2 YFSETQ. In nucleotides, the CDR3 is TGCGCCAGCAGCCGGACAGGGCCAACCTACGAGCAGTACTTC. Translating it yields CASSRTGPTYEQYF.

The V call is TRBV19, the J call TRBJ2-7; 11 bases align to TRBD2. The trim removed 5 bases at V and 2 bases at J, leaving 5 bases unmatched. The CDR3 length is 15 residues. Germline V gives CDR1 LNHDA, CDR2 SQIVND (reference sequence). The CDR3 protein is CASSSTSGSPYEQYF. The CDR3 DNA reads as TGTGCCAGTAGTTCCACTAGCGGGAGTCCCTACGAGCAGTACTTC.

The chain has TRBV7-9 and TRBJ1-6, with 7 nucleotides matching TRBD1. The CDR3 loop spans 15 amino acids. V lost 4 bases and J lost 7; bases outside the gene matches: 7. Germline V CDR1 and CDR2: SEHNR, FQNEAQ (reference sequence). The CDR3, as DNA: TGTGCCAGCAGCTCTTTAACAGGGGACAATTCACCCCTCCACTTT. It yields the protein CASSSLTGDNSPLHF. Supplemented by reference TRBV7-9 and TRBJ1-6, the full variable domain reads DTGVSQNPRHKITKRGQNVTFRCDPISEHNRLYWYRQTLGQGPEFLTYFQNEAQLEKSRLLSDRFSAERPKGSFSTLEIQRTEQGDSAMYLCASSSLTGDNSPLHFGNGTRLTVT.

The chain links TRBV10-1 to TRBJ2-2, with 8 nucleotides matching TRBD1. Germline CDR1 reads WNHNN; CDR2 reads SYGVQD (reference sequence). The trim removed 6 bases at V and 7 bases at J, leaving 16 bases unmatched. This CDR3 spans 17 amino acids. CDR3 amino acids: CASSQGTDRVGYGELFF. The CDR3 DNA sequence: TGCGCCAGCAGCCAGGGGACGGACAGGGTGGGATACGGGGAGCTGTTTTTT.

The rearrangement links TRBV27 to TRBJ2-5; possible D gene TRBD2, 6 bases. The CDR3 loop spans 14 amino acids. In germline, CDR1 is MNHEY, CDR2 SMNVEV (reference sequence). Trimming removed 8 bases from V and 5 bases from J, with 18 bases in between. The CDR3 nucleotides read TGTGCCAGCTTGCTTCCGAGGGAGGAGGAGACCCAGTACTTC. This sequence encodes CASLLPREEETQYF.

The chain carries TRBV7-2 and TRBJ1-5; TRBD1 agrees at 7 bases. The V segment lost 8 bases and the J segment 5 bases; nucleotides outside the gene matches: 0. The CDR3 totals 11 residues. Germline V gives CDR1 SGHTA, CDR2 FQGNSA. Here the CDR3 reads CASGQDQPQHF. CDR3 coding DNA: TGTGCCAGCGGACAGGATCAGCCCCAGCATTTT. Looking up the rest from reference TRBV7-2 and TRBJ1-5 gives the full variable domain: GAGVSQSPSNKVTEKGKDVELRCDPISGHTALYWYRQSLGQGLEFLIYFQGNSAPDKSGLPSDRFSAERTGGSVSTLTIQRTQQEDSAVYLCASGQDQPQHFGDGTRLSIL.

The chain recombines TRBV4-3 with TRBJ2-7, with a possible D match to TRBD1 (5 bases). This CDR3 contains 13 residues. Germline CDR1 reads LGHNA; CDR2 reads YSLEER. Trimming removed 1 base at V and 1 base at J, with 5 bases between. The CDR3, as DNA: TGCGCCAGCAGCCAAGGGACATCCTACGAGCAGTACTTC. Translated: CASSQGTSYEQYF.

This chain connects TRBV19 to TRBJ1-2; weak D call: TRBD1 (6 bases). Trimming shortened V by 5 bases and J by 5 bases, and 18 bases separated the two germline ends. The CDR3 spans 15 residues. Germline-derived CDR1 and CDR2 are LNHDA and SQIVND (reference sequence). The CDR3 region has the DNA TGTGCCAGTAGTGTACAGGGAGTCTACGGGTATGGCTACACCTTC. Translating it yields CASSVQGVYGYGYTF. The whole variable domain, remainder taken from reference TRBV19 and TRBJ1-2, is DGGITQSPKYLFRKEGQNVTLSCEQNLNHDAMYWYRQDPGQGLRLIYYSQIVNDFQKGDIAEGYSVSREKKESFPLTVTSAQKNPTAFYLCASSVQGVYGYGYTFGSGTRLTVV.

This clone was counted between two and nine times. This rearrangement joins TRBV27 to TRBJ2-5, with D perhaps TRBD2 (5 bases). The CDR3 is 13 amino acids. Germline CDR1 is MNHEY and CDR2 is SMNVEV (reference sequence). Trimming cost V 0 bases and J 4 bases, with 6 bases left between them. The CDR3 region is CASSLSRGETQYF. Written as DNA, the CDR3 is TGTGCCAGCAGTTTATCTCGGGGAGAGACCCAGTACTTC.

This chain links TRBV5-1 with TRBJ2-3; perhaps TRBD2 as D (5 bases). The V gene's germline CDR1 is SGHRS and CDR2 YFSETQ. The ends were cut back, 5 bases at V and 2 bases at J, with 15 bases in the middle. The CDR3 runs to 15 residues. CDR3 DNA sequence: TGCGCCAGCAGTCCCCCTAACGGGGTCACAGATACGCAGTATTTT. It specifies CASSPPNGVTDTQYF. Full variable domain (missing parts from reference TRBV5-1 and TRBJ2-3): KAGVTQTPRYLIKTRGQQVTLSCSPISGHRSVSWYQQTPGQGLQFLFEYFSETQRNKGNFPGRFSGRQFSNSRSEMNVSTLELGDSALYLCASSPPNGVTDTQYFGPGTRLTVL.

This clone was found once. The chain uses TRBV29-1 and TRBJ2-7; possibly TRBD1 for D (6 bases). The V gene lost 6 bases and the J gene lost 3 bases, with 15 bases spanning the gap. Germline V gene data show CDR1 as SQVTM and CDR2 as ANQGSEA. The CDR3 sequence is 13 residues long. This chain's CDR3 is CSVDTGTSYEQYF. Here the CDR3 DNA reads TGCAGCGTAGACACCGGGACAAGCTACGAGCAGTACTTC.

V is TRBV7-9 and J is TRBJ2-5; 14 nucleotides match TRBD2. This CDR3 is built from 19 residues. With 5 bases clipped from V and 5 bases from J, the junction kept 16 bases outside the gene matches. The germline V gene has CDR1 SEHNR and CDR2 FQNEAQ (reference sequence). The CDR3 region is CASSPPGTSGSRGGETQYF. CDR3 coding DNA: TGTGCCAGCAGCCCCCCCGGGACTAGCGGGAGTCGAGGGGGGGAGACCCAGTACTTC.

V usage is TRBV28 and J usage is TRBJ1-1, with a possible D match to TRBD1 (5 bases). The V and J ends lost 10 bases and 1 base respectively, with 16 bases between them. The germline gives CDR1 MDHEN, CDR2 SYDVKM. The CDR3 totals 14 residues. The CDR3 nucleotides are TGTGCCATCTCAGGCCAGGGTTCGAACACTGAAGCTTTCTTT. It codes for CAISGQGSNTEAFF.

The chain combines TRBV5-1 with TRBJ1-2; D not resolved. The germline V gene encodes CDR1 SGHRS and CDR2 YFSETQ. The CDR3 contains 15 residues. V was clipped by 2 bases and J by 0 bases, with 11 bases between them. CDR3 nucleotide sequence: TGCGCCAGCAGCTTAGCGGTTACAGCTAACTATGGCTACACCTTC. It is translated as CASSLAVTANYGYTF.

The genes are TRBV30 and TRBJ1-6; D might be TRBD1 (5 bases). The germline CDR1 and CDR2 sequences are GTSNPN and SVGIG (reference sequence). This CDR3 is 13 amino acids long. The V end lost 1 base, the J end lost 7 bases, and 8 bases lay between the germline ends. The CDR3 reads CAWSEGQNSPLHF. In nucleotides, the CDR3 is TGTGCCTGGAGTGAAGGACAAAATTCACCCCTCCACTTT.

The V and J genes are TRBV4-1 and TRBJ1-5; D is uncertain. V lost 2 bases and J 4 bases, leaving 6 bases between the germline ends. This CDR3 spans 13 amino acids. The germline V gene encodes CDR1 MGHRA and CDR2 YSYEKL. The CDR3: CASSQRANQPQHF. In DNA, the CDR3 is TGCGCCAGCAGCCAAAGAGCTAATCAGCCCCAGCATTTT.

This chain connects TRBV7-9 to TRBJ1-5; D call uncertain. In germline, CDR1 is SEHNR, CDR2 FQNEAQ (reference sequence). This CDR3 contains 13 residues. Trimming took off 2 bases at V and 5 bases at J, with 7 bases between the two ends. CDR3 residues: CASSLMADQPQHF. In DNA form, the CDR3 reads TGTGCCAGCAGCTTAATGGCCGATCAGCCCCAGCATTTT.

V is TRBV6-2 or TRBV6-3 and J is TRBJ2-4; the match to TRBD1 covers 10 bases. The CDR3 has 17 amino acids. The germline gives CDR1 MNHEY, CDR2 SVGEGT. J was trimmed by 1 base and V by 4 bases; bases with no gene match: 7. CDR3 sequence reads: CASSWDRGLLAKNIQYF. CDR3 nucleotide sequence: TGTGCCAGCAGTTGGGACAGGGGCCTTCTGGCCAAAAACATTCAGTACTTC.

This clone was detected a few times. This chain links TRBV9 with TRBJ1-1, with D unclear. Germline values: CDR1 SGDLS, CDR2 YYNGEE. The CDR3 runs 15 residues. Trimming removed 0 bases from V and 2 bases from J, with 11 bases in between. The CDR3 spells CASSVGSGRNTEAFF. The DNA of the CDR3 is TGTGCCAGCAGCGTAGGCTCAGGCCGAAACACTGAAGCTTTCTTT.

This chain links TRBV27 with TRBJ2-7; D might be TRBD1 (6 bases). Germline V gene sequence: CDR1 MNHEY, CDR2 SMNVEV (reference sequence). The V end lost 4 bases, the J end lost 7 bases, and 23 bases lay between the germline ends. The CDR3 contains 16 residues. DNA of the CDR3: TGTGCCAGCAGTTCCGAGGGCAGGGGATCATATACGGAGCAGTACTTC. Amino acids: CASSSEGRGSYTEQYF.